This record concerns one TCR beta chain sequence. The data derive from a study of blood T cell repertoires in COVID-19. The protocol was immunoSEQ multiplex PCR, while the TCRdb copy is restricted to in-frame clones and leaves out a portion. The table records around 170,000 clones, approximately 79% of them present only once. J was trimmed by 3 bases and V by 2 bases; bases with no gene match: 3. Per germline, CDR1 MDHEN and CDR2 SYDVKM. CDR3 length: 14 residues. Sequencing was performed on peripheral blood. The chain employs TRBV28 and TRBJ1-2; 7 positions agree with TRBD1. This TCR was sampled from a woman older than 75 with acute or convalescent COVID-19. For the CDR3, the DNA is TGTGCCAGCAGTTTAGACAGGGTGGACTATGGCTACACCTTC. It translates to CASSLDRVDYGYTF.